This TCR beta chain was documented in a study of control samples from healthy donors and cancer patients. With 5 bases clipped from V and 5 bases from J, the junction kept 5 bases outside the gene matches. Per germline, CDR1 SEHNR and CDR2 FQNEAQ (reference sequence). This CDR3 comprises 15 residues. Assay: immunoSEQ multiplex PCR; the TCRdb copy retains only in-frame clones and omits some. The sample contains approximately 100,000 clones, about 85% of which appear only once. Input material: blood. The chain uses TRBV7-9 and TRBJ2-1; 11 nucleotides match TRBD2. The clonotype was recovered from a woman in her 40s in good health. As DNA, the CDR3 is TGTGCCAGCAGCCTCGGGACTAGCGGACACAATGAGCAGTTCTTC. Its protein product is CASSLGTSGHNEQFF. Variable domain in full (rest from reference TRBV7-9 and TRBJ2-1): DTGVSQNPRHKITKRGQNVTFRCDPISEHNRLYWYRQTLGQGPEFLTYFQNEAQLEKSRLLSDRFSAERPKGSFSTLEIQRTEQGDSAMYLCASSLGTSGHNEQFFGPGTRLTVL.